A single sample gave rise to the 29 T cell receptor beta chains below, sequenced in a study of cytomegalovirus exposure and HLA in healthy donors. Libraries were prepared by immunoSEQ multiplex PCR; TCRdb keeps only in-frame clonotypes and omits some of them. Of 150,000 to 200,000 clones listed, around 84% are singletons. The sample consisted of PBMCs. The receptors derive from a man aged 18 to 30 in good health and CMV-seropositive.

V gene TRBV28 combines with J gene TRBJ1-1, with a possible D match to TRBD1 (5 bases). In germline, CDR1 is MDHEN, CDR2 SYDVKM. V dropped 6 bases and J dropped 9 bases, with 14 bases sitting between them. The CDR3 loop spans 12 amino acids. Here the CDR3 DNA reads TGTGCCAGCAGGCCAGTGGGGCTGAAAGCTTTCTTT. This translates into CASRPVGLKAFF.

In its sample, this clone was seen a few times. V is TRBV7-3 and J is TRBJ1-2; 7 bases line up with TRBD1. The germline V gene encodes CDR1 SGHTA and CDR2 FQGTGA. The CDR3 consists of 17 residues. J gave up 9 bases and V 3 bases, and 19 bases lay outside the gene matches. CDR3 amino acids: CASSFDRTGRLAPSYTF. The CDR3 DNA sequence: TGTGCCAGCAGCTTCGACCGGACAGGCCGGCTCGCCCCTAGCTACACCTTC.

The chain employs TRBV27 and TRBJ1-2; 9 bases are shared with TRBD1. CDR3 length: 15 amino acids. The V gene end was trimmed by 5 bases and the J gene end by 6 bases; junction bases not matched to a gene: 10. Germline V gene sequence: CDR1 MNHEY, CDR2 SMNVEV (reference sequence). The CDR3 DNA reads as TGTGCCAGCAGTAGACGACAGGGGGTTACGGATGGCTACACCTTC. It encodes CASSRRQGVTDGYTF.

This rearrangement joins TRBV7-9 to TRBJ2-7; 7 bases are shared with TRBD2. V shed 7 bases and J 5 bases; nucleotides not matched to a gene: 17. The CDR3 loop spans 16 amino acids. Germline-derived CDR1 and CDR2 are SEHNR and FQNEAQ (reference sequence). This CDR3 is CASNQEGREGHHEQYF. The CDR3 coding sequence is TGTGCCAGCAACCAGGAGGGGAGGGAGGGCCACCACGAGCAGTACTTC.

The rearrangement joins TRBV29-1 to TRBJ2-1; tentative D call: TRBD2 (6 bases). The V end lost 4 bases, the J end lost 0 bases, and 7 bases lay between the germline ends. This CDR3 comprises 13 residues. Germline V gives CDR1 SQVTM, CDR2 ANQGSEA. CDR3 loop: CSVVGGSYNEQFF. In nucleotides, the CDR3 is TGCAGCGTTGTCGGGGGCTCCTACAATGAGCAGTTCTTC.

The CDR3 sequence: CASSLELAGGPETQYF. CDR3 DNA: TGCGCCAGCAGCTTGGAGCTAGCGGGAGGGCCGGAGACCCAGTACTTC. The chain uses TRBV5-1 and TRBJ2-5, with 12 bases matching TRBD2. Unmatched junction bases numbered 5, after V lost 0 bases and J lost 5 bases. Germline lookup yields CDR1 SGHRS and CDR2 YFSETQ. The CDR3 spans 16 residues.

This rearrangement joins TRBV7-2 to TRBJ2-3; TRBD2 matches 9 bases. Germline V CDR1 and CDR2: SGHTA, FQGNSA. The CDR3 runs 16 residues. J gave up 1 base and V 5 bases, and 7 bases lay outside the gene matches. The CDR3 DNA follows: TGTGCCAGCAGCAAAAAAGCGGGAGGAGGCACAGATACGCAGTATTTT. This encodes CASSKKAGGGTDTQYF.

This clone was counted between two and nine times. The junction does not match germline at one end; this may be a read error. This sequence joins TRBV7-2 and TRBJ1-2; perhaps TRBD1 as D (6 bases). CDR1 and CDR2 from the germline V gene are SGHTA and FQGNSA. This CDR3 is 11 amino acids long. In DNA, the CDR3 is TGTGCCAGCAGCTCCCGGACAGTCCTCAGCTTC. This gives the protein CASSSRTVLSF.

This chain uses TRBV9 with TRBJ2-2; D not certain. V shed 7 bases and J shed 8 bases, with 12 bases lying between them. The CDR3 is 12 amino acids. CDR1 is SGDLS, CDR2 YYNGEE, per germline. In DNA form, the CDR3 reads TGTGCCAGCGGGCATGCCCGAGGGGAGCTGTTTTTT. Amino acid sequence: CASGHARGELFF.

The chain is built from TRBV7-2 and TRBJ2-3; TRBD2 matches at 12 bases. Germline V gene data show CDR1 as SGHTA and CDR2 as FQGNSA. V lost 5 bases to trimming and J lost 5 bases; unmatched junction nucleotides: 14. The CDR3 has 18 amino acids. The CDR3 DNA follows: TGTGCCAGCAGCCCCGGCCCCGGGACTAGCGGGTGGATAGATACGCAGTATTTT. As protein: CASSPGPGTSGWIDTQYF. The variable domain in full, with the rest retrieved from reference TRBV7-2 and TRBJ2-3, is GAGVSQSPSNKVTEKGKDVELRCDPISGHTALYWYRQSLGQGLEFLIYFQGNSAPDKSGLPSDRFSAERTGGSVSTLTIQRTQQEDSAVYLCASSPGPGTSGWIDTQYFGPGTRLTVL.

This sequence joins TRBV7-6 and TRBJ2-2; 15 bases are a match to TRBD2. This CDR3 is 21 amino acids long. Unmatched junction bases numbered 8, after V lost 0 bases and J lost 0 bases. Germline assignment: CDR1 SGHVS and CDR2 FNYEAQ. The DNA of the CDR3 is TGTGCCAGCAGCTTAGCGCCAGGGACTAGCGGGAGGACTACGAACACCGGGGAGCTGTTTTTT. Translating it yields CASSLAPGTSGRTTNTGELFF.

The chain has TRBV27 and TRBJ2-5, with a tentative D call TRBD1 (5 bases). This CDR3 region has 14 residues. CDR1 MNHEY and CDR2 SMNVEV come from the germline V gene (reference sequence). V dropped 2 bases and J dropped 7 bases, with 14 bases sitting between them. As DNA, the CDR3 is TGTGCCAGCAGTTTAAGGGGTTTCAGGGCGACCCAGTACTTC. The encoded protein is CASSLRGFRATQYF.

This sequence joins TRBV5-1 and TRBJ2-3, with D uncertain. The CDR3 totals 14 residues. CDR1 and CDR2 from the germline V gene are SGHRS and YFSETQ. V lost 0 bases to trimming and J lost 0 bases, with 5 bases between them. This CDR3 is CASSLVGSTDTQYF. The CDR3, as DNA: TGCGCCAGCAGCTTGGTTGGCAGCACAGATACGCAGTATTTT. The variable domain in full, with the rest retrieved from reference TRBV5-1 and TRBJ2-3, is KAGVTQTPRYLIKTRGQQVTLSCSPISGHRSVSWYQQTPGQGLQFLFEYFSETQRNKGNFPGRFSGRQFSNSRSEMNVSTLELGDSALYLCASSLVGSTDTQYFGPGTRLTVL.

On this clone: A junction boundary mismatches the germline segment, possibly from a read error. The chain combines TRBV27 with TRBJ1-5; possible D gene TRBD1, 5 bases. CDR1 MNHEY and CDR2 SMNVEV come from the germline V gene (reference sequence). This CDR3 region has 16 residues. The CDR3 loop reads CASSISLRGGNQPQHF. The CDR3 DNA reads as TGTGCCAGCAGTATATCTCTGCGGGGGGGCAATCAGCCCCAGCATTTT.

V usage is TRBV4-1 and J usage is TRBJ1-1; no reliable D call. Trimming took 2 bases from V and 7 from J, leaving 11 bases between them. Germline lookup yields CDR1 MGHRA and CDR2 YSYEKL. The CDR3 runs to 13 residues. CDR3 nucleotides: TGCGCCAGCAGCCAACCAGGCCTCGGTGAAGCTTTCTTT. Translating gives CASSQPGLGEAFF.

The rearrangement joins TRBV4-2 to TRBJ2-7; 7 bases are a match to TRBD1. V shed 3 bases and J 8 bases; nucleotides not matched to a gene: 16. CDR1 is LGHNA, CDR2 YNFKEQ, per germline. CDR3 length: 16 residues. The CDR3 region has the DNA TGTGCCAGCAGCCAGTACCAGGGGGATCCGGTTTTCAAGCAGTACTTC. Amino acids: CASSQYQGDPVFKQYF.

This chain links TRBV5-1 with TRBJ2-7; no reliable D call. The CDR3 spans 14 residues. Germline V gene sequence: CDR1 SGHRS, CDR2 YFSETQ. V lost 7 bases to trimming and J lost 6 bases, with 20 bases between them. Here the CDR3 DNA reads TGCGCCAGCGCCCTCGCGGCAGACCTTCTCGAGCAGTACTTC. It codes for CASALAADLLEQYF.

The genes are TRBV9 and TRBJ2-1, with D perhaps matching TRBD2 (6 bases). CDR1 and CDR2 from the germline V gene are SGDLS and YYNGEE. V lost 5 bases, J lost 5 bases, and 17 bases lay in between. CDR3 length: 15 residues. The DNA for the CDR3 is TGTGCCAGCAGTGCCCGAGGACTACTACACAATGAGCAGTTCTTC. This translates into CASSARGLLHNEQFF.

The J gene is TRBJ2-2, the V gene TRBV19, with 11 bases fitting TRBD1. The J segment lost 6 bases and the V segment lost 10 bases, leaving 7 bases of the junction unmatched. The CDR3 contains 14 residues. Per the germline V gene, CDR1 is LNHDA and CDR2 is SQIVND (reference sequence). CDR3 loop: CATSDRGLAGELFF. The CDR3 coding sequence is TGTGCCACCTCGGACAGGGGGCTTGCCGGGGAGCTGTTTTTT.

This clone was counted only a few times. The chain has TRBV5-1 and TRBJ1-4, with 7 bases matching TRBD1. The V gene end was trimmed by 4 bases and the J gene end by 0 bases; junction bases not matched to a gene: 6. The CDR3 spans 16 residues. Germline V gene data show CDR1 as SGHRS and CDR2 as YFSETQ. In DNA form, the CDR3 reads TGCGCCAGCAGCACGGGGACAGCCTCAACTAATGAAAAACTGTTTTTT. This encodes CASSTGTASTNEKLFF.

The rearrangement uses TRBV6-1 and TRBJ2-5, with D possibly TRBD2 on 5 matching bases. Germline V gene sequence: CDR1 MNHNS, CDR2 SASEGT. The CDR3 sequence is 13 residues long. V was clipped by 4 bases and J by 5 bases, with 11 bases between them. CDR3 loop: CASSGEGPETQYF. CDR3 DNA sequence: TGTGCCAGCAGTGGAGAGGGCCCCGAGACCCAGTACTTC.

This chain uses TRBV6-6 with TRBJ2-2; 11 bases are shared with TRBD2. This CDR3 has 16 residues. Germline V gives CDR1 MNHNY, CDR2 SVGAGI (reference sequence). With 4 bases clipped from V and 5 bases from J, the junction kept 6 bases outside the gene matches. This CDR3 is CASSLAGGVGTGELFF. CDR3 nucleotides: TGTGCCAGCAGTTTAGCGGGAGGGGTCGGTACCGGGGAGCTGTTTTTT.

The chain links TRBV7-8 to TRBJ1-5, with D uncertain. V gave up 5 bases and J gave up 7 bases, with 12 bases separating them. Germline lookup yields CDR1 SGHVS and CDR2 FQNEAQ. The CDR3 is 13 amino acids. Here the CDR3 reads CASSAAQRQPQHF. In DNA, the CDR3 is TGTGCCAGCAGCGCGGCCCAGAGGCAGCCCCAGCATTTT.

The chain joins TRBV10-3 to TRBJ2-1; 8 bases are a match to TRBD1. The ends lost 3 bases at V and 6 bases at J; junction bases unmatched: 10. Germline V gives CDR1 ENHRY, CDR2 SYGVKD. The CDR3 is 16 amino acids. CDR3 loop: CAISDVTGGGGNEQFF. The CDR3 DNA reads TGTGCCATCAGTGACGTCACAGGGGGAGGAGGCAATGAGCAGTTCTTC.

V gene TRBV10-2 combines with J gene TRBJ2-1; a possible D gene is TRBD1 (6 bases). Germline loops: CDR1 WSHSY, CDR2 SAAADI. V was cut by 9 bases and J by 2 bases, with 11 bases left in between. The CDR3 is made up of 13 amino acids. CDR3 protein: CASGRDTYNEQFF. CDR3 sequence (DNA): TGCGCCAGTGGTCGGGACACCTACAATGAGCAGTTCTTC.

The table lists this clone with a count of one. The CDR3 sequence: CASSGNEQFF. In DNA form, the CDR3 reads TGTGCCAGCTCAGGGAATGAGCAGTTCTTC. V usage is TRBV28 and J usage is TRBJ2-1; possibly TRBD1 for D (5 bases). The CDR3 runs to 10 residues. V was pared by 8 bases and J by 7 bases, with 6 bases between. The germline V gene has CDR1 MDHEN and CDR2 SYDVKM. Full variable domain (remainder filled in from reference TRBV28 and TRBJ2-1): DVKVTQSSRYLVKRTGEKVFLECVQDMDHENMFWYRQDPGLGLRLIYFSYDVKMKEKGDIPEGYSVSREKKERFSLILESASTNQTSMYLCASSGNEQFFGPGTRLTVL.

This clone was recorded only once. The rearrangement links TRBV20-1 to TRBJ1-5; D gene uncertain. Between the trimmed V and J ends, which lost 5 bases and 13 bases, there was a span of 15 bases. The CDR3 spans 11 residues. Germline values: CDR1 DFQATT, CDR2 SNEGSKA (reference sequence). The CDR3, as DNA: TGCAGTGCTTCAGCGGATACCCTACAGCATTTT. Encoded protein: CSASADTLQHF.

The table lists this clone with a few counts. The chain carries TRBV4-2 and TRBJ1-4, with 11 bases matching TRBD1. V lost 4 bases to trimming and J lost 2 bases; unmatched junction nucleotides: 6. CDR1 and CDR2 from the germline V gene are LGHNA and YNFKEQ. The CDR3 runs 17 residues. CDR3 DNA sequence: TGTGCCAGCAGCCTCGGGACAGGGGGATTGACTAATGAAAAACTGTTTTTT. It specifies CASSLGTGGLTNEKLFF.

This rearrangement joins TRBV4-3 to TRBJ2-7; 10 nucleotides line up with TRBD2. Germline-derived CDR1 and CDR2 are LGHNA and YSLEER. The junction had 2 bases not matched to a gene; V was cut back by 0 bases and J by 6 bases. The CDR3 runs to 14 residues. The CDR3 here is CASSQDASGSEQYF. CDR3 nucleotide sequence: TGCGCCAGCAGCCAAGACGCTAGCGGGAGCGAGCAGTACTTC.